These 18 T cell receptor beta chains were sequenced from one sample in a study of T cells in Graves' hyperthyroidism and ophthalmopathy. Amplified TCR beta CDR3 regions derived from RNA transcripts. The HTBI set primed first-round TCR CDR3 RT-PCR. In TCRdb, the multiplex PCR reads were re-called with MiXCR into one record per CDR3 protein. In the table there are about 640,000 distinct CDR3 sequences, less than 25% of which are singletons. The specimen sequenced was blood. Source of these receptors: a man aged 30 to 45 with Graves' ophthalmopathy.

The table lists this clonotype with a few counts. The chain links TRBV30 to TRBJ1-4, with 7 bases identical to TRBD1. Germline trimming cut 2 bases from V and 4 bases from J; bases unmatched to any gene: 4. The CDR3 sequence is 14 residues long. CDR1 and CDR2 from the germline V gene are GTSNPN and SVGIG (reference sequence). Here the CDR3 reads CAWSKTGINEKLFF. CDR3 in DNA: TGTGCCTGGAGTAAGACAGGGATTAATGAAAAACTGTTTTTT.

This clonotype was recorded only once. The CDR3 coding sequence is TGCAGTGCTAGGAGAGGGGGAGGGAACACTGAAGCTTTCTTT. Translated, it gives CSARRGGGNTEAFF. The chain carries TRBV20-1 and TRBJ1-1, with D perhaps TRBD1 (6 bases). The CDR3 totals 14 residues. In germline, CDR1 is DFQATT, CDR2 SNEGSKA (reference sequence). Trimming removed 3 bases at V and 1 base at J, with 12 bases between.

This clonotype occurred a few times. The V call is TRBV7-9, the J call TRBJ2-1; 9 positions match TRBD2. In germline, CDR1 is SEHNR, CDR2 FQNEAQ (reference sequence). The CDR3 has 15 residues. Trimming took 5 bases from V and 7 from J; bases not matched to a gene: 9. The CDR3 coding sequence is TGTGCCAGCAGCCCCGTAGCGGGAGCGGGAAATGAGCAGTTCTTC. Translated, it gives CASSPVAGAGNEQFF.

This clonotype was counted between two and nine times. The J gene is TRBJ1-2, the V gene TRBV30; D not certain. V lost 3 bases, J lost 7 bases, and 21 bases lay in between. There are 15 residues in the CDR3. The germline V gene has CDR1 GTSNPN and CDR2 SVGIG (reference sequence). CDR3 sequence reads: CAWSRADGSRRGYTF. The CDR3 DNA reads TGTGCCTGGAGCCGCGCGGACGGATCCCGTCGTGGCTACACCTTC.

This clonotype was counted between two and nine times. V usage is TRBV20-1 and J usage is TRBJ1-3; D is ambiguous. The V gene's germline CDR1 is DFQATT and CDR2 SNEGSKA (reference sequence). There are 15 residues in the CDR3. Deletions cut 0 bases from V and 2 bases from J, with 11 bases between. The DNA of the CDR3 is TGCAGTGCTAGAGATCGGGAGACTCCTGGAAACACCATATATTTT. Protein: CSARDRETPGNTIYF.

V is TRBV15 and J is TRBJ2-1, with TRBD2 matching 8 bases. V was pared by 1 base and J by 12 bases, with 8 bases of the junction left unmatched. There are 14 residues in the CDR3. CDR1 is LNHNV, CDR2 YYDKDF, per germline (reference sequence). This chain's CDR3 is CATSRGGERELQFF. CDR3 sequence (DNA): TGTGCCACCAGCAGAGGGGGTGAGCGGGAGTTGCAGTTCTTC.

The gene calls are TRBV2 and TRBJ2-5; 7 bases match TRBD1. The V segment lost 4 bases and the J segment 1 base; nucleotides outside the gene matches: 6. The CDR3 covers 15 residues. Germline CDR1 is SNHLY and CDR2 is FYNNEI. CDR3 coding DNA: TGTGCCAGCAGTGGAGGGGACAGCTTCCAAGAGACCCAGTACTTC. Its translation is CASSGGDSFQETQYF.

This chain uses TRBV15 with TRBJ2-3; D gene unclear. Germline V gene data show CDR1 as LNHNV and CDR2 as YYDKDF (reference sequence). The length of the CDR3 is 14 residues. V was pared by 2 bases and J by 4 bases, with 10 bases between. The CDR3 DNA reads as TGTGCCACCAGCAGAAAGGGTGGCGCAGATACGCAGTATTTT. It is translated as CATSRKGGADTQYF.

In its sample, this clonotype was seen once. The CDR3 is CASSSLGGTYNEQFF. CDR3 DNA sequence: TGTGCCAGCAGTTCTCTGGGAGGGACCTACAATGAGCAGTTCTTC. This chain joins TRBV27 and TRBJ2-1, with 7 bases matching TRBD2. The CDR3 covers 15 residues. Germline trimming cut 4 bases from V and 2 bases from J; bases unmatched to any gene: 5. The germline CDR1 and CDR2 sequences are MNHEY and SMNVEV (reference sequence).

The rearrangement links TRBV12-3 or TRBV12-4 to TRBJ2-2; D not certain. Between the trimmed V and J ends, which lost 3 bases and 4 bases, there was a span of 9 bases. There are 14 residues in the CDR3. The CDR3 bases are TGTGCCAGCAGTTTGGTACCGAGCACCGGGGAGCTGTTTTTT. The encoded protein is CASSLVPSTGELFF.

There are a few counts of this clonotype. The J gene is TRBJ2-7, the V gene TRBV12-3 or TRBV12-4; D is ambiguous. The CDR3 consists of 13 residues. V lost 3 bases to trimming and J lost 2 bases, with 8 bases between them. The CDR3 sequence: CASSLEQAYEQYF. The CDR3 coding sequence is TGTGCCAGCAGTTTGGAGCAGGCCTACGAGCAGTACTTC.

V and J are TRBV20-1 and TRBJ1-3; D may be TRBD1 (5 bases). CDR1 is DFQATT, CDR2 SNEGSKA, per germline (reference sequence). V was cut by 6 bases and J by 2 bases, with 11 bases left in between. The CDR3 length is 13 residues. Written as DNA, the CDR3 is TGCAGTGCGACTCAAGGGGCTGGAAACACCATATATTTT. The encoded protein is CSATQGAGNTIYF.

This clonotype was detected a few times. The V gene is TRBV5-1, the J gene TRBJ2-1; 8 bases match TRBD2. Per germline, CDR1 SGHRS and CDR2 YFSETQ. The CDR3 has 15 amino acids. J gave up 5 bases and V 4 bases, and 8 bases lay outside the gene matches. The CDR3 sequence: CASSPRLATNNEQFF. CDR3 nucleotide sequence: TGCGCCAGCAGCCCAAGACTAGCGACCAACAATGAGCAGTTCTTC.

In its sample, this clonotype was seen many times. The genes are TRBV12-3 or TRBV12-4 and TRBJ2-7; D is ambiguous. The CDR3 extends over 14 amino acids. Trimming stripped 7 bases from V and 2 bases from J, with 15 bases between. CDR3 nucleotide sequence: TGTGCCAGCACTCCTCCGATCCATCCCTACGAGCAGTACTTC. Amino acid sequence: CASTPPIHPYEQYF.

This chain connects TRBV19 to TRBJ2-2; D possibly corresponds to TRBD2 (5 bases). From germline, CDR1 is LNHDA and CDR2 SQIVND (reference sequence). The CDR3 sequence is 15 residues long. The germline V and J ends were trimmed by 5 bases and 0 bases, with 10 bases remaining between them. This CDR3 reads CASSRPSPNTGELFF. CDR3 DNA sequence: TGTGCCAGTAGTCGTCCTAGCCCGAACACCGGGGAGCTGTTTTTT.

CDR3 sequence (DNA): TGCAGTGCTAGAAATCAAGGGGGGGCGCGGAACACTGAAGCTTTCTTT. It translates to CSARNQGGARNTEAFF. The V and J genes are TRBV20-1 and TRBJ1-1; tentative D call: TRBD1 (6 bases). Trimming stripped 2 bases from V and 1 base from J, with 17 bases between. From germline, CDR1 is DFQATT and CDR2 SNEGSKA (reference sequence). CDR3 length: 16 residues.

This clonotype was counted only a few times. J is TRBJ2-7 and V is TRBV10-2, with 10 bases fitting TRBD2. J was trimmed by 3 bases and V by 8 bases; bases with no gene match: 10. Germline values: CDR1 WSHSY, CDR2 SAAADI. This CDR3 has 15 amino acids. CDR3 bases: TGCGCCAGCCCCGGGGGACTAGCGCCCCACTACGAGCAGTACTTC. Translating gives CASPGGLAPHYEQYF.

This clonotype was seen a few times. The rearrangement joins TRBV4-2 to TRBJ2-3, with a weak D call TRBD2 (6 bases). The CDR3 runs 16 residues. CDR1 is LGHNA, CDR2 YNFKEQ, per germline. V was shortened by 0 bases and J by 2 bases, with 12 bases between the two germline ends. CDR3 loop: CASSQDRDLYTDTQYF. CDR3 nucleotides: TGTGCCAGCAGCCAAGATCGGGACTTGTACACAGATACGCAGTATTTT.